This entry features one TCR beta chain sequence. Its recognized antigen is unknown. One base away lies a much larger clone, so this may be a sequencing read error. Measured from the cysteine to the phenylalanine, the CDR3 is 12 residues long. CDR3 DNA only is kept here, 36 bases in frame from base 1. V has 5 bases trimmed and J has 11 bases trimmed; junction bases matching no gene number 7. The CDR1 and CDR2 encoded by the germline V gene are KGHDR and SFDVKD. The roughly 39 donors, aged 6 to 90 years, were systemically healthy Caucasian individuals from Russia. Approximately 9.3 milliliters of peripheral blood were drawn from each donor into EDTA-treated Vacutainer tubes. Ficoll-Paque density-gradient centrifugation was used to isolate PBMCs, with at least 7 million obtained per sample. Total RNA, at least 5.5 micrograms per sample, was extracted from PBMCs with Trizol reagent. The percentages of naive CD45RAhigh/CD27high T cells were determined by flow cytometry on a PBMC aliquot from every donor.

The sample originates from a study of blood T cells in healthy people across ages (dated by TCRdb to 2014 to 2015). Broadly, across the study: In model experiments, template switching captured about one uniquely barcoded TCR beta cDNA molecule for every two T cells. The donors were split into four age groups: young (average 16 years), middle-aged (roughly 42), aged (roughly 60) and long-lived (under 85). The study analyzed two additional independent replicas of 1 million unique cDNA reads from the same blood draw for two donors, one aged 18 to 29 and one aged 80 or older. To track age-related changes in TCR beta repertoire diversity, the study relied on deep sequencing normalized with unique cDNA molecular identifiers.

Libraries were made using 5' RACE. The run used an Illumina HiSeq 2500. The second PCR ran for about 7 to 11 cycles and used a J-beta primer mix along with a sample-barcoded 5' primer. Each TCR beta cDNA molecule received a unique molecular identifier from a template-switch 5' adaptor carrying 12 random nucleotides. Each sample yielded at least 2.5 million CDR3-containing paired-end reads. First-strand cDNA was synthesized from all RNA with the Mint cDNA synthesis kit, primed by a TRBC-specific oligonucleotide. Following uracil-DNA glycosylase treatment, all cDNA underwent a first 18-cycle PCR with the universal primers M1SS and BC2_uni_R. Concerning the study's data processing: Normalization of each sample was performed by random selection of 1 million high-quality reads, each carrying a distinct molecular identifier. Instead of being binned into consensus sequences, reads with shared molecular identifiers were discarded. MiTCR, run with a Q25 quality threshold and the strictest error-elimination algorithm, handled CDR3 identification, clonotype clustering and error correction. A nonparametric unseen species model with Euler transformation was used to estimate lower-bound total TCR beta diversity. TCRdb trimmed public reads at Q25 via fastp, called clones via MiXCR and kept in-frame beta chains. Rows merge per CDR3 protein into single entries with the most common DNA and genes. None of the V and J calls come from the authors' own analysis; TCRdb made them. This sample comprises more than 750,000 distinct CDR3 sequences, approximately 32% of them detected only once. Jointly, the top ten make up 10% to 13% of the sample.

Study-wide findings and limitations: The long-lived group showed more naive CD4+ T cells, fewer expanded clones and increased TCR diversity than the aged group, suggesting age selection. As age increased, observed TCR beta diversity per million T cells dropped in a roughly linear way, and a significant reduction was already evident by age 40. Total diversity estimates from one million sequenced T cells were considered lower bounds and underestimates. A strong correlation was found between observed TCR beta diversity and the percentage of naive T cells measured by flow cytometry. Because profiling used bulk unsorted PBMCs, naive and antigen-experienced compartments could not be compared conclusively. Because the CMV infection status of the donors was unknown, age-related changes in expanded clonotypes may potentially have been confounded.

These data are also associated with another study on T cells of mothers and their children. The second study's paper adds: The donors were nine systemically healthy Caucasian individuals, made up of three mothers and their six children. cDNA synthesis consumed the entire amount of extracted RNA, loaded at about 1.6 ug RNA in each 15 ul reaction. In the second PCR, the M1S primer introduced both the sample barcodes and 2-4 random nucleotides. Over 8 million TCR beta CDR3 reads came from each mother, compared with a few million reads from each child. In both related and unrelated pairs, thymic selection shapes the output of TCR recombination in a similar way, with inherited differences having only a minor effect. Normalized repertoire overlap in related mother-child pairs was always slightly higher than in unrelated mother-child pairs, but the difference was never significant. No persistent microchimeric T cell clones were found, with a detection sensitivity of approximately 100 clones per million clonotypes. The study used deep NGS to compare TCR beta repertoires of mothers and children, seeking features distinguishing related mother-child pairs from unrelated individuals. On average, the children were roughly 11 +/- 4 years old, while the mothers were approximately 40 +/- 4 years old. After adapter ligation with NEBNext reagents, the libraries were sequenced on Illumina HiSeq 2000 with 100+100 nt paired-end reads. To avoid cross-contamination, the mother libraries and the child libraries were prepared a month apart and sequenced in separate runs. For each donor, somewhere between roughly 450,000 and 2,100,000 distinct TCR beta clonotypes were identified. Naive TCR beta clonotypes were estimated from low-frequency clonotypes matched to each donor's FACS-determined naive share, without sorting.

The source material was blood. This TCR was recovered from a woman aged 40 to 55 in good health. The chain joins TRBV24-1 to TRBJ2-5; TRBD2 agrees with 7 junctional bases. CDR3 protein: CATSASGIEQYF. The bases read TGTGCCACCAGTGCAAGCGGGATTGAGCAGTACTTC.